This T cell receptor beta chain was retrieved from a study of T cell responses to AZD1222 COVID-19 vaccine. Points from the study as a whole: Nearly half of spike-specific TCRs reportedly target unmutated variant regions. The CD4 TCRs associated with vaccination extended across spike and predominated at 160-218 and 743-854.

Sequencing was performed with immunoSEQ multiplex PCR; in TCRdb, only in-frame clones are kept and a portion is missing. The data contain 100,000 to 150,000 clones, around 92% of them singletons. Germline CDR1 SGHNT, CDR2 YYREEE (reference sequence). The CDR3 covers 15 residues. The V gene lost 3 bases and the J gene lost 4 bases, with 14 bases spanning the gap. Concerning this clone itself: Its cognate antigen is unknown.

The TCR originated in an adult who received the AZD1222 COVID-19 vaccine. The sequenced sample was peripheral blood, obtained 28 days after the second AZD1222 dose. The chain carries TRBV5-4 and TRBJ2-1; perhaps TRBD2 as D (6 bases). CDR3 residues: CASSWGLADYNEQFF. DNA of the CDR3: TGTGCCAGCAGCTGGGGACTCGCCGATTACAATGAGCAGTTCTTC.